This T cell receptor beta chain was recorded in a study of blood T cells in healthy people across ages. Then a second PCR, running about 6 to 12 cycles, was carried out with a sample-barcoded 5' primer and a J-beta primer mix. MiXCR, applied by TCRdb to the 5' RACE reads, yields one record per CDR3 protein. The sample gives over 1,500,000 distinct CDR3 sequences, about 49% of which show up once; approximately 2.1% is in the top ten. Only a few counts were recorded for this clonotype. The ends were cut back, 7 bases at V and 5 bases at J, with 14 bases in the middle. Germline V lookup: CDR1 SQVTM, CDR2 ANQGSEA. This CDR3 is 12 amino acids long.

The chain is built from TRBV29-1 and TRBJ2-5, with D perhaps being TRBD1 or TRBD2 (5 bases each). The sequence derives from a woman aged 35 to 49 in good health. Sequenced material: blood. For the CDR3, the DNA is TGCAGCGATTCAGGGAGTTTGGAGACCCAGTACTTC. Translated, it gives CSDSGSLETQYF.